Each of the 17 T cell receptor beta chains below was sequenced from the same sample in a study of shared clonotypes between healthy human individuals. This table comes from immunoSEQ multiplex PCR, and its TCRdb copy is limited to in-frame clones, with some not included. The repertoire consists of roughly 2,500,000 clones, with approximately 93% occurring once and the leading ten covering more than 0.35%. What was sequenced was naive CD4+ T cells from PBMCs. Subset here: CD45RA+ positively selected. Receptor source: a young man in good health. Some clones in this sample may be carry-over from other donors' samples.

The chain has TRBV5-8 and TRBJ1-5; no reliable D call. The V end lost 0 bases, the J end lost 1 base, and 8 bases lay between the germline ends. This CDR3 region has 15 residues. CDR1 SGHTS and CDR2 YDEGEE come from the germline V gene. The CDR3 is CASSLGLQSNQPQHF. In DNA, the CDR3 is TGTGCCAGCAGCTTGGGTTTGCAGAGCAATCAGCCCCAGCATTTT.

The CDR3: CASTRGGRGNIRNQPQHF. CDR3 coding DNA: TGTGCCAGCACACGGGGAGGACGGGGAAATATTAGGAATCAGCCCCAGCATTTT. This chain joins TRBV27 and TRBJ1-5; no definite D call. The CDR3 sequence is 18 residues long. Trimming pared 7 bases from V and 4 bases from J, leaving 26 bases between. Germline-derived CDR1 and CDR2 are MNHEY and SMNVEV (reference sequence).

The V call is TRBV29-1, the J call TRBJ2-7; TRBD2 matches 7 bases. V trimming: 0 bases; J trimming: 7 bases; junction bases outside the gene matches: 12. The germline gives CDR1 SQVTM, CDR2 ANQGSEA. CDR3 size: 15 residues. The DNA for the CDR3 is TGCAGCGTTGAAGATAGAAAGCGGGGTGCGTGGGAGCAGTACTTC. Translation gives CSVEDRKRGAWEQYF.

The chain links TRBV15 to TRBJ2-7; D is possibly TRBD2 (5 bases). Per germline, CDR1 LNHNV and CDR2 YYDKDF (reference sequence). The CDR3 spans 13 residues. With 8 bases removed from V and 3 bases from J, the gap between germline ends came to 14 bases. CDR3 coding DNA: TGTGCCACCGCCGGAGGATCCTTCTACGAGCAGTACTTC. This encodes CATAGGSFYEQYF.

This clone came up once. The rearrangement uses TRBV28 and TRBJ1-2; no firm D call. Germline CDR1 is MDHEN and CDR2 is SYDVKM. The CDR3 length is 12 residues. V was shortened by 6 bases and J by 0 bases, with 5 bases between the two germline ends. In DNA form, the CDR3 reads TGTGCCAGCAGACAGCCTAACTATGGCTACACCTTC. It codes for CASRQPNYGYTF.

This chain uses TRBV5-1 with TRBJ2-7; weak D call: TRBD1 (5 bases). CDR3 length equals 16 residues. CDR1 and CDR2 (germline): SGHRS, YFSETQ. V was cut by 0 bases and J by 5 bases, with 18 bases left in between. The CDR3 here is CASSLDAGQLFDEQYF. The CDR3 nucleotides are TGCGCCAGCAGCTTGGATGCAGGGCAACTTTTTGACGAGCAGTACTTC.

This sequence joins TRBV29-1 and TRBJ2-7; 7 bases are shared with TRBD1. Germline lookup yields CDR1 SQVTM and CDR2 ANQGSEA. V was clipped by 5 bases and J by 2 bases; unmatched bases: 6. The CDR3 is made up of 13 amino acids. The CDR3 DNA sequence: TGCAGCGTTTTTTCGGACAGGACCTACGAGCAGTACTTC. Protein product: CSVFSDRTYEQYF.

The chain employs TRBV4-3 and TRBJ1-4, with a possible D match to TRBD1 (6 bases). The CDR3 runs 18 residues. Germline CDR1 reads LGHNA; CDR2 reads YSLEER. Trimming pared 0 bases from V and 6 bases from J, leaving 20 bases between. CDR3 DNA sequence: TGCGCCAGCAGCCAAGATCACAGGGTAGGCATTGCGGATGAAAAACTGTTTTTT. Translation gives CASSQDHRVGIADEKLFF.

The V and J genes are TRBV7-2 and TRBJ2-7; 9 bases line up with TRBD2. The ends lost 0 bases at V and 2 bases at J; junction bases unmatched: 5. CDR1 and CDR2 from the germline V gene are SGHTA and FQGNSA. This CDR3 is built from 16 residues. CDR3 residues: CASSLAGTSLPYEQYF. The CDR3 region has the DNA TGTGCCAGCAGCTTAGCGGGGACTAGCTTGCCCTACGAGCAGTACTTC.

J is TRBJ1-1 and V is TRBV9; 10 bases are a match to TRBD1. The germline gives CDR1 SGDLS, CDR2 YYNGEE. The length of the CDR3 is 17 residues. V was pared by 3 bases and J by 0 bases, with 8 bases of the junction left unmatched. CDR3 residues: CASSATGTGAMNTEAFF. The CDR3 region has the DNA TGTGCCAGCAGCGCCACCGGGACAGGGGCCATGAACACTGAAGCTTTCTTT. Supplemented by reference TRBV9 and TRBJ1-1, the full variable domain reads DSGVTQTPKHLITATGQRVTLRCSPRSGDLSVYWYQQSLDQGLQFLIQYYNGEERAKGNILERFSAQQFPDLHSELNLSSLELGDSALYFCASSATGTGAMNTEAFFGQGTRLTVV.

This chain links TRBV27 with TRBJ2-5; 7 bases align to TRBD1. The J segment lost 1 base and the V segment lost 7 bases, leaving 3 bases of the junction unmatched. The CDR3 loop spans 13 amino acids. Germline CDR1 is MNHEY and CDR2 is SMNVEV (reference sequence). The CDR3 bases are TGTGCCAGCACCCGGACAGGCCAAGAGACCCAGTACTTC. Its translation: CASTRTGQETQYF.

The chain has TRBV7-3 and TRBJ2-6, with unresolved D. Germline V gene lookup returns CDR1 SGHTA and CDR2 FQGTGA. The CDR3 covers 17 residues. The V gene lost 1 base and the J gene lost 4 bases, with 14 bases spanning the gap. CDR3 DNA sequence: TGTGCCAGCAGCTTAATTTCTCGTATCTCGGGGGCCAACGTCCTGACTTTC. Protein: CASSLISRISGANVLTF.

V is TRBV28 and J is TRBJ2-3; TRBD2 matches 9 bases. CDR1 and CDR2 from the germline V gene are MDHEN and SYDVKM. The CDR3 loop spans 16 amino acids. The V and J ends lost 6 bases and 0 bases, in that order; junction bases with no gene match: 7. The CDR3 spells CASSSSGGGSTDTQYF. In nucleotides, the CDR3 is TGTGCCAGCAGCAGTAGCGGGGGCGGGAGCACAGATACGCAGTATTTT.

The chain combines TRBV18 with TRBJ1-2; 9 bases match TRBD1. Germline V gene data show CDR1 as KGHSH and CDR2 as LQKENI. This CDR3 region has 14 residues. Trimming took 4 bases from V and 2 from J; bases not matched to a gene: 2. CDR3 nucleotides: TGTGCCAGCTCACAACAGGGGGCCAACTATGGCTACACCTTC. Protein product: CASSQQGANYGYTF.

The J gene is TRBJ2-1, the V gene TRBV5-4; 11 positions agree with TRBD1. The germline gives CDR1 SGHNT, CDR2 YYREEE (reference sequence). V lost 4 bases, J lost 5 bases, and 5 bases stayed unmatched. This CDR3 spans 15 amino acids. The CDR3 loop is CASSKGTGGNNEQFF. DNA for the CDR3: TGTGCCAGCAGCAAAGGGACAGGGGGAAACAATGAGCAGTTCTTC.

Turning to this clone: The sample has other DNA sequences that encode this CDR3 too. The V and J genes are TRBV30 and TRBJ2-5, with D uncertain. The CDR3 loop spans 11 amino acids. CDR1 is GTSNPN, CDR2 SVGIG, per germline (reference sequence). Trimming cost V 0 bases and J 5 bases, with 4 bases left between them. Written as DNA, the CDR3 is TGTGCCTGGAGTGTCGGGGAGACCCAGTACTTC. Translation gives CAWSVGETQYF.

This clone was observed a single time. The chain employs TRBV6-1 and TRBJ2-7; D remains ambiguous. The V gene's germline CDR1 is MNHNS and CDR2 SASEGT. This CDR3 is built from 16 residues. Trimming left V 2 bases short and J 6 bases short, with 20 bases between. The CDR3 protein is CASSELGSARSPEQYF. DNA of the CDR3: TGTGCCAGCAGTGAATTGGGGTCCGCCCGGTCCCCCGAGCAGTACTTC.